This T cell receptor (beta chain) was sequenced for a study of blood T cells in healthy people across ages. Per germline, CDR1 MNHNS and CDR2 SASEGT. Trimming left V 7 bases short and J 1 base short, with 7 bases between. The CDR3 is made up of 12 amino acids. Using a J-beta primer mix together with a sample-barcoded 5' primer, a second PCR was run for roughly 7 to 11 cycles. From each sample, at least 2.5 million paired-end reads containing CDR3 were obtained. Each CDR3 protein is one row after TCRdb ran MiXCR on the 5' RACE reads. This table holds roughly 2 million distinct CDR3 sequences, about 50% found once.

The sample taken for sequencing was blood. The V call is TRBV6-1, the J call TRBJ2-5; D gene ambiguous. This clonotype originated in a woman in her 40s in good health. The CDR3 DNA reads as TGTGCCAGCATGTCAGCCCAAGAGACCCAGTACTTC. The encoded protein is CASMSAQETQYF.